Following are 19 T cell receptor beta chains from one sample sequenced in a study of cytomegalovirus exposure and HLA in healthy donors. 13 Jbeta primers and 60 Vbeta primers were used for the PCR. The data were produced by immunoSEQ multiplex PCR, yet TCRdb's version contains in-frame clones alone and is incomplete. The sample yields fewer than 110,000 clones, roughly four fifths seen once. Sequencing was carried out using PBMCs. These receptors were collected from a man between 18 and 29 years old in good health and CMV-seronegative.

The CDR3 DNA is TGCAGCGTTGATTCTCTCTATGGCTACACCTTC. Its protein product is CSVDSLYGYTF. The chain couples TRBV29-1 to TRBJ1-2, with D hard to call. There are 11 residues in the CDR3. CDR1 is SQVTM, CDR2 ANQGSEA, per germline. V shed 3 bases and J shed 4 bases, with 6 bases lying between them.

The chain couples TRBV18 to TRBJ1-5; weak D call: TRBD1 (6 bases). The ends were cut back, 1 base at V and 5 bases at J, with 12 bases in the middle. The germline V gene has CDR1 KGHSH and CDR2 LQKENI. The CDR3 runs 15 residues. CDR3 nucleotide sequence: TGTGCCAGCTCACCACTCCCAGGGGTGGATCAGCCCCAGCATTTT. It yields the protein CASSPLPGVDQPQHF.

This sequence joins TRBV7-9 and TRBJ2-7, with TRBD1 identical over 11 bases. V shed 4 bases, J shed 2 bases, and the junction held 1 base outside the gene matches. In germline, CDR1 is SEHNR, CDR2 FQNEAQ (reference sequence). CDR3 size: 14 residues. In DNA, the CDR3 is TGTGCCAGCAGCTCGGGACAGGGGGCCTACGAGCAGTACTTC. Encoded protein: CASSSGQGAYEQYF.

V gene TRBV10-3 combines with J gene TRBJ2-3; D is possibly TRBD2 (5 bases). The CDR3 runs 14 residues. V lost 2 bases and J 5 bases, leaving 11 bases between the germline ends. Germline V gene lookup returns CDR1 ENHRY and CDR2 SYGVKD. The DNA for the CDR3 is TGTGCCATCAGTGAGACCGGGGAACGAGATACGCAGTATTTT. Translating it yields CAISETGERDTQYF.

This clone has a handful of counts. The V call is TRBV7-2, the J call TRBJ2-3; the D is unclear. The CDR3 length is 12 residues. CDR1 and CDR2 from the germline V gene are SGHTA and FQGNSA. Trimming pared 5 bases from V and 6 bases from J, leaving 9 bases between. CDR3 coding DNA: TGTGCCAGCAGCCCGCGGCTGGATACGCAGTATTTT. The encoded protein is CASSPRLDTQYF.

The chain uses TRBV2 and TRBJ1-2, with D perhaps TRBD1 (5 bases). Between the trimmed V and J ends, which lost 6 bases and 4 bases, there was a span of 15 bases. CDR1 is SNHLY, CDR2 FYNNEI, per germline. This CDR3 spans 14 amino acids. DNA of the CDR3: TGTGCCAGCAGATCGACAGCGACAGTCTATGGCTACACCTTC. Translating it yields CASRSTATVYGYTF.

The CDR3 is CASQRGGMDTQYF. DNA for the CDR3: TGCGCCAGCCAGCGGGGGGGCATGGATACGCAGTATTTT. The chain uses TRBV5-1 and TRBJ2-3, with 10 bases fitting TRBD2. CDR3 length: 13 residues. CDR1 is SGHRS, CDR2 YFSETQ, per germline. Germline trimming cut 7 bases from V and 6 bases from J; bases unmatched to any gene: 5.

The rearrangement joins TRBV5-1 to TRBJ2-1; the match to TRBD2 covers 10 bases. The trim removed 0 bases at V and 5 bases at J, leaving 5 bases unmatched. CDR1 is SGHRS, CDR2 YFSETQ, per germline. This CDR3 comprises 16 residues. The CDR3 loop reads CASSLGAGGLNNEQFF. The DNA of the CDR3 is TGCGCCAGCAGCTTGGGAGCGGGGGGGCTGAACAATGAGCAGTTCTTC.

This chain connects TRBV19 to TRBJ2-2, with D unclear. V was cut by 0 bases and J by 4 bases, with 6 bases left in between. The germline V gene has CDR1 LNHDA and CDR2 SQIVND (reference sequence). The CDR3 has 14 residues. CDR3 in amino acids: CASSIDRSTGELFF. The CDR3 DNA follows: TGTGCCAGTAGTATAGATCGTAGCACCGGGGAGCTGTTTTTT.

This clone was counted between two and nine times. One junction end does not reproduce the germline sequence, and a read error may be involved. The chain is built from TRBV4-3 and TRBJ1-1; D is possibly TRBD1 (5 bases). This CDR3 comprises 17 residues. CDR1 is LGHNA and CDR2 is YSLEER in the germline V gene. Written as DNA, the CDR3 is TGCGCCAGCAGCAAAGATGGGTTGGGGGGTACTCACACTGAAGCTTTCTTT. This gives the protein CASSKDGLGGTHTEAFF.

This clone appeared a few times. The chain is built from TRBV19 and TRBJ1-5, with a possible D match to TRBD1 (5 bases). V lost 0 bases to trimming and J lost 0 bases, with 15 bases between them. CDR1 and CDR2 (germline): LNHDA, SQIVND (reference sequence). The CDR3 is 18 amino acids. The CDR3 loop is CASSIDWSGSGSNQPQHF. In DNA, the CDR3 is TGTGCCAGTAGTATAGATTGGTCAGGGTCGGGTAGCAATCAGCCCCAGCATTTT. Full variable domain (remainder filled in from reference TRBV19 and TRBJ1-5): DGGITQSPKYLFRKEGQNVTLSCEQNLNHDAMYWYRQDPGQGLRLIYYSQIVNDFQKGDIAEGYSVSREKKESFPLTVTSAQKNPTAFYLCASSIDWSGSGSNQPQHFGDGTRLSIL.

The rearrangement links TRBV11-3 to TRBJ2-7, with a weak D call TRBD1 (6 bases). The length of the CDR3 is 13 residues. V shed 5 bases and J shed 1 base, with 9 bases lying between them. Per the germline V gene, CDR1 is SGHNT and CDR2 is YENEEA. The DNA for the CDR3 is TGTGCCAGCAGCCGCGGACAGTCCTACGAGCAGTACTTC. This encodes CASSRGQSYEQYF.

This clone was counted only a few times. The CDR3 nucleotides read TGTGCCAGCACGTCCGCGGAGTTCTTC. This codes for CASTSAEFF. V is TRBV27 and J is TRBJ2-1; D ambiguous. Trimming left V 7 bases short and J 14 bases short, with 9 bases between. The CDR3 loop spans 9 amino acids. The V gene's germline CDR1 is MNHEY and CDR2 SMNVEV (reference sequence).

The V call is TRBV6-1, the J call TRBJ1-1; D call uncertain. CDR1 and CDR2 from the germline V gene are MNHNS and SASEGT. V was shortened by 5 bases and J by 4 bases, with 8 bases between the two germline ends. The CDR3 has 12 residues. The CDR3 region has the DNA TGTGCCAGCAGTCGGGGTCTCACTGAAGCTTTCTTT. It specifies CASSRGLTEAFF.

CDR3 loop: CASSPGTGDEKLFF. CDR3 sequence (DNA): TGTGCCAGCAGCCCAGGGACAGGGGATGAAAAACTGTTTTTT. The chain joins TRBV11-1 to TRBJ1-4, with 10 bases aligning to TRBD1. From germline, CDR1 is SGHAT and CDR2 FQDESV (reference sequence). V lost 5 bases and J lost 6; bases outside the gene matches: 3. The CDR3 totals 14 residues. Full variable domain (rest looked up from reference TRBV11-1 and TRBJ1-4): EAEVAQSPRYKITEKSQAVAFWCDPISGHATLYWYRQILGQGPELLVQFQDESVVDDSQLPKDRFSAERLKGVDSTLKIQPAELGDSAMYLCASSPGTGDEKLFFGSGTQLSVL.

This chain links TRBV19 with TRBJ2-2; tentatively, D is TRBD1 (7 bases). The CDR3 runs to 16 residues. The germline gives CDR1 LNHDA, CDR2 SQIVND (reference sequence). V lost 7 bases and J 0 bases, leaving 15 bases between the germline ends. CDR3 DNA sequence: TGTGCCAGTAAAGGGGGCGGGGCCTCGAACACCGGGGAGCTGTTTTTT. It codes for CASKGGGASNTGELFF.

The chain employs TRBV9 and TRBJ2-2; possibly TRBD1 for D (6 bases). V was trimmed by 5 bases and J by 2 bases, leaving 16 bases between them. Germline V gene data show CDR1 as SGDLS and CDR2 as YYNGEE. The CDR3 has 16 amino acids. CDR3 region: CASSENRDINTGELFF. In nucleotides, the CDR3 is TGTGCCAGCAGTGAAAACAGGGATATTAACACCGGGGAGCTGTTTTTT.

The chain recombines TRBV29-1 with TRBJ2-1, with a tentative D call TRBD1 (8 bases). Per germline, CDR1 SQVTM and CDR2 ANQGSEA. The CDR3 runs 11 residues. Trimming cost V 7 bases and J 9 bases, with 13 bases left between them. The CDR3 DNA sequence: TGCAGCGGATACAGGGGGGGTGAGCAGTTCTTC. Translating it yields CSGYRGGEQFF.

The rearrangement links TRBV7-2 to TRBJ1-2; D is perhaps TRBD1 (5 bases). The CDR3 runs to 16 residues. Germline values: CDR1 SGHTA, CDR2 FQGNSA. Trimming took 4 bases from V and 8 from J, leaving 23 bases between them. The CDR3 DNA reads as TGTGCCAGCAGCTCCCGGCCTAATGACAGTCCCGCCGGCTACACCTTC. Its protein product is CASSSRPNDSPAGYTF.